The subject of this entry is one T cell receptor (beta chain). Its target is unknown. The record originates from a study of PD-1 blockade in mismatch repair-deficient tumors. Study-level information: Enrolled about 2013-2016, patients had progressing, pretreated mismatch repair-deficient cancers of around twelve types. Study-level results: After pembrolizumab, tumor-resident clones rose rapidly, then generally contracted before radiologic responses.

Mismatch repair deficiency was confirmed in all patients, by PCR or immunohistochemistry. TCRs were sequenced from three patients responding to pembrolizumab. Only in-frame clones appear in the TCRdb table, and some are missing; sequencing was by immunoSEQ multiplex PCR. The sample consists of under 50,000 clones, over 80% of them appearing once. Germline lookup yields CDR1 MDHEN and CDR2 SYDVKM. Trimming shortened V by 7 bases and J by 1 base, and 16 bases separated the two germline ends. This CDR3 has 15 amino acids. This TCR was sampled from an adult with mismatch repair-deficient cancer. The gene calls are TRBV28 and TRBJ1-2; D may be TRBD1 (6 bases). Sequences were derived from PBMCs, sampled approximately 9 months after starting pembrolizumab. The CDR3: CASKGQSPINYGYTF. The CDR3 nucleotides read TGTGCCAGCAAAGGACAGTCCCCTATTAACTATGGCTACACCTTC.